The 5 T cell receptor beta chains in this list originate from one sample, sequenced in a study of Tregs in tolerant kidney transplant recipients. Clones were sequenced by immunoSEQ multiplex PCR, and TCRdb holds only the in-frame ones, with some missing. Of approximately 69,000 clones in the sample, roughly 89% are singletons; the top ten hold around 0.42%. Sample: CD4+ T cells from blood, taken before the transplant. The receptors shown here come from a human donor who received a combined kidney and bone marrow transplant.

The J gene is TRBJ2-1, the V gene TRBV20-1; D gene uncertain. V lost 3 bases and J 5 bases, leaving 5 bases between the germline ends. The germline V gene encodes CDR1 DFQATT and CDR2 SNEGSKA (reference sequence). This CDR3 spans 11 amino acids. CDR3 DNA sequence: TGCAGTGCTAGGGCCCACAATGAGCAGTTCTTC. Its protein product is CSARAHNEQFF.

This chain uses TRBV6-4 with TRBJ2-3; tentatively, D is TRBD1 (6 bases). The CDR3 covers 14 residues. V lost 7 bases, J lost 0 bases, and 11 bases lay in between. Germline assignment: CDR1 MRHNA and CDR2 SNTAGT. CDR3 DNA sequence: TGTGCCAGCAAAGAAACAGGGAGCACAGATACGCAGTATTTT. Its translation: CASKETGSTDTQYF.

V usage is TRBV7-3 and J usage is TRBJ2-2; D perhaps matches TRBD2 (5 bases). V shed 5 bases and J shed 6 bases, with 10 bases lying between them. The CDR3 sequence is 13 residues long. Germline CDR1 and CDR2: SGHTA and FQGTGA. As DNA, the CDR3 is TGTGCCAGCAGCCTACAACTAGCCGGGGAGCTGTTTTTT. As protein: CASSLQLAGELFF. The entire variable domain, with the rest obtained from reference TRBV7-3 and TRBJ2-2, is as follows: GAGVSQTPSNKVTEKGKYVELRCDPISGHTALYWYRQSLGQGPEFLIYFQGTGAADDSGLPNDRFFAVRPEGSVSTLKIQRTERGDSAVYLCASSLQLAGELFFGEGSRLTVL.

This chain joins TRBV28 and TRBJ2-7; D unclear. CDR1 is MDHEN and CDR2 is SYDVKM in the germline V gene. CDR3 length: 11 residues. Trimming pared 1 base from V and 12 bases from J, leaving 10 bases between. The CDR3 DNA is TGTGCCAGCAGTTTATCGGTTCGGGTGTACTTC. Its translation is CASSLSVRVYF. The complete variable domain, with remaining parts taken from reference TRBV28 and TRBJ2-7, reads DVKVTQSSRYLVKRTGEKVFLECVQDMDHENMFWYRQDPGLGLRLIYFSYDVKMKEKGDIPEGYSVSREKKERFSLILESASTNQTSMYLCASSLSVRVYFGPGTRLTVT.

The CDR3 loop reads CAWSSGTPVTDTQYF. The DNA of the CDR3 is TGTGCCTGGAGTAGTGGGACTCCGGTCACAGATACGCAGTATTTT. The chain employs TRBV30 and TRBJ2-3; tentatively, D is TRBD2 (6 bases). The germline V gene encodes CDR1 GTSNPN and CDR2 SVGIG (reference sequence). The V gene lost 2 bases and the J gene lost 2 bases, with 14 bases spanning the gap. This CDR3 is 15 amino acids long.